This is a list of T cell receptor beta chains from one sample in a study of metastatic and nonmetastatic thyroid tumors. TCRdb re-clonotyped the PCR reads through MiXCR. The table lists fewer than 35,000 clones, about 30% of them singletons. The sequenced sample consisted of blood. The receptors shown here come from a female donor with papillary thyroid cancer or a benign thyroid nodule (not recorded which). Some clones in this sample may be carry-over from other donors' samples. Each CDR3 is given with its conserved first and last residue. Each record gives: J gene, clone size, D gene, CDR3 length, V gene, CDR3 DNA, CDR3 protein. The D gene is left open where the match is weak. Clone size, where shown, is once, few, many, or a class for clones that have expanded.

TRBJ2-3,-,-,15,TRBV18,TGTGCCAGCTCACGAATGGGGGGAGTCACAGATACGCAGTATTTT,CASSRMGGVTDTQYF
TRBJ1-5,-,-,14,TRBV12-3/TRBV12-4,TGTGCCAGCAGGTCCCGGGGCTCCGACCGGGCCCAGCATTTT,CASRSRGSDRAQHF
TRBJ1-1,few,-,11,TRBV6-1,TGTGCCAGCAGTGAAGTGACTGAAGCTTTCTTT,CASSEVTEAFF
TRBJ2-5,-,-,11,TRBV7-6,TGTGCCAGCAGCTTTGGCGAGACCCAGTACTTC,CASSFGETQYF
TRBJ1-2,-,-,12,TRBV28,TGTGGCAGCAGATCAGGCCTATATGGCTACACGTTC,CGSRSGLYGYTF
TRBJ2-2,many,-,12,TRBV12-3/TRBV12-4,TGTGCCAGCAGTTCTAGCTCCGGGGAGCTGTTTTTT,CASSSSSGELFF
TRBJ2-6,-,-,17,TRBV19,TGTGCCAGTAGTACGCGGGCCCGACCCGGTGGGGCCAAAGTCCTGAATTTC,CASSTRARPGGAKVLNF
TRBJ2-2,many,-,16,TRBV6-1,TGTGCCAGCAGTAATCCCGGGGGCGCTGGCACCGGGGAGCTGTTTTTT,CASSNPGGAGTGELFF
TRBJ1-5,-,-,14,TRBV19,TGTGCCAGTAGTCCTGGACGGATCAATCAGGCCCAGCATTTT,CASSPGRINQAQHF
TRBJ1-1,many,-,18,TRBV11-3,TGTGCCAGCAGCTTAGATTGGAAGGGTGTCTGGAAGAACACTGAAGCTTTCTTT,CASSLDWKGVWKNTEAFF
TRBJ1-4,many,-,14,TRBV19,TGTGCCAGTAGTAAGACGGCAACTAATGAAAAACTGTTTTTT,CASSKTATNEKLFF
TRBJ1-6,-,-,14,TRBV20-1,TGCAGTGCTAGAGACGGCCTCGGAAGCTCACCCCTCCACTTT,CSARDGLGSSPLHF
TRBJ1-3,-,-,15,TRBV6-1,TGTGCCAGCACACACCGAACTACAGGCGGAAACACCATATATTTT,CASTHRTTGGNTIYF
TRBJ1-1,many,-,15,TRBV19,TGTGCCAGTAGTCGGGCAACCCCCCCCAACACTGAAGCTTTCTTT,CASSRATPPNTEAFF
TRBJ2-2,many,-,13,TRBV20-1,TGCAGTGCTGGGACCTTAGGAACCCGGGAGCTGTTTTTT,CSAGTLGTRELFF
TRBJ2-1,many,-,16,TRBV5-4,TGTGCCAGCAGCTTCCAGGGGCTAGCGGATAACAATGAGCAGTTCTTC,CASSFQGLADNNEQFF
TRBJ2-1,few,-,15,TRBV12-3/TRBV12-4,TGTGCCAGCAGTCGATCTAGCGCCTCCTACAATGAGCAGTTCTTC,CASSRSSASYNEQFF
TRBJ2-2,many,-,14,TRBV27,TGTGCCAGCAGTTCCCCGGGGAAATCGGGGGAGCTGTTTTTT,CASSSPGKSGELFF
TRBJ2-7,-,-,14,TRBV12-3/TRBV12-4,TGTGCCAGCAGTCCCGTGTGGGCGAGCTACGAGCAGTACTTC,CASSPVWASYEQYF
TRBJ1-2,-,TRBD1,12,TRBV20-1,TGCAGTGCTAGTTTTGGACAGGGCGGCTACGCCTTC,CSASFGQGGYAF
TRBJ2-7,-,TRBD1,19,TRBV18,TGTGCCAGCTCAGACACCACGGTTTTAGGGACAGTGGGATCCTACGAGCAGTACTTC,CASSDTTVLGTVGSYEQYF
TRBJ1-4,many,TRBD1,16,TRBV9,TGTGCCAGCAGCGTCACAGGGGGCGCGGGTAATGAAAAACTGTTTTTT,CASSVTGGAGNEKLFF
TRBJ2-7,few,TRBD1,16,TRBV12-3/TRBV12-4,TGTGCCAGCAGTCCTAGGGACAGGGGTTTAGACTACGAGCAGTACTTC,CASSPRDRGLDYEQYF